Presented here are 19 T cell receptor beta chains from one specimen sequenced in a study of cytomegalovirus exposure and HLA in healthy donors. The PCR used 60 Vbeta and 13 Jbeta primers. Here immunoSEQ multiplex PCR was the method, and the copy in TCRdb shows in-frame clones only, minus some. Counted here are around 130,000 clones, roughly 71% occurring once; the ten biggest clones make up 2.5% to 3.5%. The sequencing input was PBMCs. The source of these receptors is a woman aged 40-49 years in good health and CMV-seropositive.

V usage is TRBV18 and J usage is TRBJ2-1; 12 bases are a match to TRBD2. The germline CDR1 and CDR2 sequences are KGHSH and LQKENI. V was clipped by 3 bases and J by 7 bases; unmatched bases: 4. The CDR3 is 15 residues long. CDR3 DNA sequence: TGTGCCAGCTCACCTACTAGCGGGAGGAGGAATGAGCAGTTCTTC. Translation gives CASSPTSGRRNEQFF.

This clone has only a few counts. The chain links TRBV11-2 to TRBJ2-7; D remains ambiguous. The germline V and J ends were trimmed by 1 base and 3 bases, with 10 bases remaining between them. CDR3 length equals 14 residues. CDR1 SGHAT and CDR2 FQNNGV come from the germline V gene. CDR3 region: CASSLVSTGYEQYF. CDR3 bases: TGTGCCAGCAGCTTAGTTAGTACTGGCTACGAGCAGTACTTC.

The gene calls are TRBV19 and TRBJ1-5; 9 positions match TRBD1. The germline CDR1 and CDR2 sequences are LNHDA and SQIVND (reference sequence). The CDR3 loop spans 15 amino acids. V shed 6 bases and J 2 bases; nucleotides not matched to a gene: 5. CDR3 sequence: CASSNRDRGNQPQHF. For the CDR3, the DNA is TGTGCCAGTAGCAACCGGGACAGGGGCAATCAGCCCCAGCATTTT.

The gene calls are TRBV15 and TRBJ1-4; 8 bases line up with TRBD1. Germline CDR1 reads LNHNV; CDR2 reads YYDKDF (reference sequence). This CDR3 region has 14 residues. J lost 5 bases, V lost 4 bases, and 3 bases had no gene match. CDR3 nucleotide sequence: TGTGCCACCAGCATGGACAGGGCCAATGAAAAACTGTTTTTT. Protein product: CATSMDRANEKLFF.

V usage is TRBV28 and J usage is TRBJ1-1; D remains unclear. The germline gives CDR1 MDHEN, CDR2 SYDVKM. The CDR3 is 13 residues long. Between the trimmed V and J ends, which lost 2 bases and 4 bases, there was a span of 8 bases. This chain's CDR3 is CASSLPHGTEAFF. The CDR3 region has the DNA TGTGCCAGCAGTTTACCTCACGGCACTGAAGCTTTCTTT.

The chain combines TRBV6-5 with TRBJ2-5; no clear D. This CDR3 has 15 residues. The V end lost 2 bases, the J end lost 2 bases, and 12 bases lay between the germline ends. Per the germline V gene, CDR1 is MNHEY and CDR2 is SVGAGI. CDR3 DNA sequence: TGTGCCAGCAGTTACGGTGATCTACCGCAAGAGACCCAGTACTTC. Amino acids: CASSYGDLPQETQYF.

The chain links TRBV30 to TRBJ2-1; tentative D call: TRBD2 (6 bases). This CDR3 is 12 amino acids long. Germline V gene sequence: CDR1 GTSNPN, CDR2 SVGIG (reference sequence). Trimming cost V 4 bases and J 7 bases, with 11 bases left between them. CDR3 nucleotides: TGTGCCTGGACGGGACTCTGGAATGAGCAGTTCTTC. As protein: CAWTGLWNEQFF.

V gene TRBV25-1 combines with J gene TRBJ1-1; possible D gene TRBD1, 5 bases. The germline V and J ends were trimmed by 3 bases and 7 bases, with 12 bases remaining between them. Germline lookup yields CDR1 MGHDK and CDR2 SYGVNS. The CDR3 runs to 13 residues. The CDR3 sequence is CASSDFDSYEAFF. In nucleotides, the CDR3 is TGTGCCAGCAGTGACTTTGACAGCTATGAAGCTTTCTTT.

The genes are TRBV25-1 and TRBJ2-2, with D possibly being TRBD2 (6 bases). Trimming stripped 8 bases from V and 7 bases from J, with 14 bases between. The CDR3 covers 13 residues. The V gene's germline CDR1 is MGHDK and CDR2 SYGVNS. The CDR3 is CASSTRRGGELFF. CDR3 nucleotides: TGTGCCAGCTCGACTAGGCGGGGCGGGGAGCTGTTTTTT.

The chain couples TRBV29-1 to TRBJ1-1, with D perhaps matching TRBD1 (5 bases). CDR1 is SQVTM, CDR2 ANQGSEA, per germline. Deletions cut 5 bases from V and 7 bases from J, with 8 bases between. This CDR3 contains 10 residues. CDR3 amino acids: CSVSQVEAFF. For the CDR3, the DNA is TGCAGCGTTTCACAGGTTGAAGCTTTCTTT.

This clone was counted at least ten times. CDR3 sequence: CASRAGQGFTGELFF. CDR3 DNA: TGTGCCAGCAGGGCGGGACAGGGGTTCACCGGGGAGCTGTTTTTT. The V and J genes are TRBV7-9 and TRBJ2-2; 10 bases align to TRBD1. The CDR3 spans 15 residues. Germline V lookup: CDR1 SEHNR, CDR2 FQNEAQ (reference sequence). Unmatched junction bases numbered 5, after V lost 6 bases and J lost 4 bases.

The chain links TRBV7-3 to TRBJ1-2; TRBD1 is a possible D gene (6 bases). The V end was cut by 1 base, the J end by 3 bases, with 12 bases between. CDR3 length: 15 residues. Germline-derived CDR1 and CDR2 are SGHTA and FQGTGA. The CDR3 DNA follows: TGTGCCAGCAGCTTAAACGGGGGGCAGGACTATGGCTACACCTTC. It is translated as CASSLNGGQDYGYTF.

The rearrangement links TRBV6-1 to TRBJ1-1; weak D call: TRBD1 (5 bases). From germline, CDR1 is MNHNS and CDR2 SASEGT. Between the trimmed V and J ends, which lost 6 bases and 3 bases, there was a span of 14 bases. This CDR3 is built from 14 residues. The CDR3 region is CASSRQGGDTEAFF. The DNA of the CDR3 is TGTGCCAGCAGCAGGCAGGGTGGGGACACTGAAGCTTTCTTT.

This clone was detected once. The chain uses TRBV9 and TRBJ1-6; TRBD1 matches at 8 bases. CDR1 is SGDLS, CDR2 YYNGEE, per germline. The length of the CDR3 is 18 residues. The V and J ends lost 3 bases and 7 bases, in that order; junction bases with no gene match: 15. This CDR3 reads CASSAQSYGQGANSPLHF. In nucleotides, the CDR3 is TGTGCCAGCAGCGCGCAATCCTACGGACAGGGCGCAAATTCACCCCTCCACTTT.

The chain has TRBV6-5 and TRBJ2-5, with D possibly being TRBD1 (5 bases). CDR3 length equals 14 residues. Trimming stripped 2 bases from V and 3 bases from J, with 10 bases between. Germline V gene data show CDR1 as MNHEY and CDR2 as SVGAGI. The CDR3 region has the DNA TGTGCCAGCAGTTACCTAGGGGCGGAAGAGACCCAGTACTTC. It specifies CASSYLGAEETQYF.

This chain uses TRBV7-3 with TRBJ1-1; a weak D match, TRBD1 (6 bases). The length of the CDR3 is 12 residues. The germline V gene encodes CDR1 SGHTA and CDR2 FQGTGA. Deletions cut 5 bases from V and 7 bases from J, with 11 bases between. The CDR3 DNA reads TGTGCCAGCAGCCCTAGGACAGTTGAAGCTTTCTTT. Residues: CASSPRTVEAFF.

In this sample, this clone turned up a few times. The V call is TRBV14, the J call TRBJ1-5, with 8 bases identical to TRBD1. Germline-derived CDR1 and CDR2 are SGHDN and FVKESK. The CDR3 loop spans 14 amino acids. V was clipped by 3 bases and J by 11 bases; unmatched bases: 9. The CDR3 protein is CASSHGTGFRTQHF. The CDR3 nucleotides are TGTGCCAGCAGCCACGGGACAGGTTTCAGAACCCAGCATTTT.

This chain connects TRBV4-2 to TRBJ1-6; D gene ambiguous. Trimming removed 3 bases at V and 9 bases at J, with 12 bases between. The length of the CDR3 is 14 residues. Germline values: CDR1 LGHNA, CDR2 YNFKEQ. DNA of the CDR3: TGTGCCAGCAGCCACGCAGAAATAAGTTCACCCCTCCACTTT. It translates to CASSHAEISSPLHF.

The gene calls are TRBV4-1 and TRBJ2-5, with 8 bases fitting TRBD1. The CDR3 consists of 17 residues. Germline V gene sequence: CDR1 MGHRA, CDR2 YSYEKL. V shed 0 bases and J 4 bases; nucleotides not matched to a gene: 10. The CDR3 DNA sequence: TGCGCCAGCAGCCAAGATATGGGGCAGGGGGCCGGAGAGACCCAGTACTTC. Translating gives CASSQDMGQGAGETQYF.